A single sample is the source of the 25 T cell receptor beta chains below, sequenced in a study of shared clonotypes between healthy human individuals. Generated by immunoSEQ multiplex PCR, the TCRdb table keeps only in-frame clones and is missing some. The sample carries more than 400,000 clones, roughly 80% recorded once. Sequencing used PBMCs. All receptors come from a woman aged 40 to 50 in good health. Some clones in this sample may be carry-over from other donors' samples.

This chain joins TRBV28 and TRBJ2-7; TRBD1 aligns across 7 bases. V lost 4 bases to trimming and J lost 3 bases; unmatched junction nucleotides: 3. Looked up from germline, CDR1 is MDHEN and CDR2 is SYDVKM. This CDR3 spans 13 amino acids. The CDR3 sequence: CASSWRQGYEQYF. CDR3 bases: TGTGCCAGCAGTTGGCGACAGGGCTACGAGCAGTACTTC.

This chain's CDR3 is CASSLGADQGAFF. CDR3 coding DNA: TGCGCCAGCAGCTTGGGTGCGGACCAGGGAGCTTTCTTT. The chain carries TRBV5-1 and TRBJ1-1; tentative D call: TRBD1 (5 bases). CDR1 and CDR2 (germline): SGHRS, YFSETQ. The V gene lost 0 bases and the J gene lost 10 bases, with 13 bases spanning the gap. The CDR3 extends over 13 amino acids.

The rearrangement joins TRBV9 to TRBJ1-2, with a possible D match to TRBD1 (5 bases). The germline gives CDR1 SGDLS, CDR2 YYNGEE. Deletions cut 4 bases from V and 6 bases from J, with 19 bases between. The CDR3 spans 15 residues. The CDR3 DNA follows: TGTGCCAGCAGCCCCAGACAGTACTCCTCTGATGGCTACACCTTC. This codes for CASSPRQYSSDGYTF.

The gene calls are TRBV7-9 and TRBJ2-7; TRBD1 matches at 10 bases. Germline V lookup: CDR1 SEHNR, CDR2 FQNEAQ (reference sequence). The CDR3 runs 16 residues. The V gene end was trimmed by 7 bases and the J gene end by 3 bases; junction bases not matched to a gene: 12. In nucleotides, the CDR3 is TGTGCCAGCAACAAAGGGCGGACAGGGGGACTCTACGAGCAGTACTTC. This codes for CASNKGRTGGLYEQYF.

Comments on this clone: It differs at one base from a far larger clone, so likely a read error. This chain uses TRBV18 with TRBJ1-1; 9 positions agree with TRBD1. The germline gives CDR1 KGHSH, CDR2 LQKENI. The CDR3 is 14 residues long. J was trimmed by 3 bases and V by 5 bases; bases with no gene match: 4. The CDR3 DNA reads TGTGCCAGCTCAATGGGACAGGGACACACTGAAGCTTTCTTT. Translation: CASSMGQGHTEAFF.

Concerning this clone itself: The junction does not match germline at one end; this may be a read error. The chain uses TRBV28 and TRBJ2-7; 7 bases line up with TRBD2. The CDR3 loop spans 12 amino acids. The germline CDR1 and CDR2 sequences are MDHEN and SYDVKM. CDR3 in DNA: TGTGCCACAAACCTGGGGGGGGTCGGATTTTTCTTC. Translating gives CATNLGGVGFFF.

Here the CDR3 DNA reads TGCGCCAGCAGCAAAGAGCGGGGCCCCACAGATACGCAGTATTTT. Translating gives CASSKERGPTDTQYF. V is TRBV5-1 and J is TRBJ2-3; TRBD2 agrees at 7 bases. Looked up from germline, CDR1 is SGHRS and CDR2 is YFSETQ. The CDR3 totals 15 residues. J lost 2 bases, V lost 4 bases, and 7 bases had no gene match.

V and J are TRBV30 and TRBJ1-1; TRBD1 agrees at 7 bases. With V trimmed by 3 bases and J by 1 base, 14 bases remained unmatched. The germline gives CDR1 GTSNPN, CDR2 SVGIG (reference sequence). The CDR3 covers 17 residues. The chain's CDR3 is CAWRPIQGLLSNTEAFF. The CDR3 DNA follows: TGTGCCTGGAGACCCATACAGGGGCTCCTCTCGAACACTGAAGCTTTCTTT.

Ten or more counts support this clone. The DNA for the CDR3 is TGTGCCAGCAGTGGCGGGAGACACACAGATACGCAGTATTTT. It codes for CASSGGRHTDTQYF. The chain employs TRBV6-4 and TRBJ2-3; TRBD2 matches at 7 bases. CDR3 length equals 14 residues. Germline V gene lookup returns CDR1 MRHNA and CDR2 SNTAGT. The V gene end was trimmed by 4 bases and the J gene end by 2 bases; junction bases not matched to a gene: 3.

As to this clone: A far larger clone is just one base off, so this is likely a read error. The chain uses TRBV4-2 and TRBJ2-5; weak D call: TRBD1 (6 bases). The J call may be wrong; the DNA end is better matched by TRBJ2-7. CDR1 and CDR2 from the germline V gene are LGHNA and YNFKEQ. The CDR3 contains 17 residues. This CDR3 reads CASSQARGQSLSYEQYF. CDR3 bases: TGTGCCAGCAGCCAAGCACGAGGACAGTCTCTCTCCTACGAGCAGTACTTC.

The chain employs TRBV6-4 and TRBJ2-1, with 11 bases fitting TRBD2. CDR1 is MRHNA and CDR2 is SNTAGT in the germline V gene. Trimming cost V 5 bases and J 8 bases; bases outside gene matches: 5. The CDR3 is 14 residues long. CDR3 in amino acids: CASSLAGGPHEQFF. Here the CDR3 DNA reads TGTGCCAGCAGTTTAGCGGGAGGGCCCCATGAGCAGTTCTTC.

As concerns this clone: A far larger clone is a single base away, which makes a read error likely. The genes are TRBV2 and TRBJ2-7, with 9 positions matching TRBD1. Per germline, CDR1 SNHLY and CDR2 FYNNEI. This CDR3 comprises 15 residues. V gave up 4 bases and J gave up 0 bases; unmatched junction bases: 4. The CDR3 DNA follows: TGTGCCAGCAGTGGGGACAGGGTGAGCTCCTACGAGCAGTACTTC. Translation gives CASSGDRVSSYEQYF.

Note on this clone: A far larger clone is off by one base, so a read error is likely. The chain uses TRBV30 and TRBJ1-3; maybe TRBD1 (6 bases). This CDR3 comprises 15 residues. Germline V lookup: CDR1 GTSNPN, CDR2 SVGIG (reference sequence). V shed 3 bases and J shed 2 bases, with 14 bases lying between them. The CDR3 protein is CAWSLRGLAGNTIYF. CDR3 DNA: TGTGCCTGGAGCCTAAGGGGGTTAGCTGGAAACACCATATATTTT.

As regards this clone: A read error may explain this, as a much larger clone is one base away. The rearrangement uses TRBV7-3 and TRBJ2-3, with a possible D match to TRBD2 (5 bases). The CDR3 loop spans 13 amino acids. Germline V gives CDR1 SGHTA, CDR2 FQGTGA. The CDR3 region is CASSPGSVGALDF. As DNA, the CDR3 is TGTGCCAGCAGCCCCGGCTCGGTGGGAGCATTAGATTTT.

This clone was detected only a few times. The DNA for the CDR3 is TGCAGCGTTGAAGCAGCGGGAGGGCCGTTTTTGTACAATGAGCAGTTCTTC. Its translation is CSVEAAGGPFLYNEQFF. V usage is TRBV29-1 and J usage is TRBJ2-1; 10 bases map to TRBD2. CDR1 is SQVTM, CDR2 ANQGSEA, per germline. The CDR3 is 17 amino acids. J lost 4 bases, V lost 1 base, and 10 bases had no gene match.

The chain joins TRBV7-2 to TRBJ1-2, with unresolved D. V shed 5 bases and J shed 4 bases, with 11 bases lying between them. Germline V lookup: CDR1 SGHTA, CDR2 FQGNSA. The CDR3 sequence is 13 residues long. The CDR3 DNA reads as TGTGCCAGCAGCCTTGGCAGGCTCTATGGCTACACCTTC. Amino acids: CASSLGRLYGYTF.

This clone was seen many times. CDR3 sequence: CASSNRDRERGEKLFF. The CDR3 DNA reads as TGTGCCAGCAGCAACCGGGACAGGGAACGTGGTGAAAAACTGTTTTTT. This sequence joins TRBV7-6 and TRBJ1-4, with TRBD1 identical over 9 bases. V shed 5 bases and J 7 bases; nucleotides not matched to a gene: 11. The CDR3 loop spans 16 amino acids. Germline V gives CDR1 SGHVS, CDR2 FNYEAQ.

This clone has ten or more counts. The same CDR3 can be traced to other DNA sequences in this sample. The chain joins TRBV28 to TRBJ2-2, with D unclear. This CDR3 is built from 14 residues. Trimming took 3 bases from V and 3 from J, leaving 8 bases between them. The V gene's germline CDR1 is MDHEN and CDR2 SYDVKM. The CDR3: CASSFLGYTGELFF. DNA for the CDR3: TGTGCCAGCAGTTTTTTGGGTTACACCGGGGAGCTGTTTTTT.

The chain couples TRBV4-3 to TRBJ2-5, with a weak D call TRBD1 (6 bases). Germline CDR1 LGHNA, CDR2 YSLEER. This CDR3 is built from 15 residues. Trimming stripped 1 base from V and 0 bases from J, with 9 bases between. CDR3 in amino acids: CASSQVTGYQETQYF. Written as DNA, the CDR3 is TGCGCCAGCAGCCAAGTGACAGGCTACCAAGAGACCCAGTACTTC.

This chain links TRBV6-5 with TRBJ2-7; D not certain. Germline CDR1 MNHEY, CDR2 SVGAGI. This CDR3 contains 13 residues. Trimming cost V 6 bases and J 0 bases, with 9 bases left between them. CDR3 in amino acids: CASRSGSSYEQYF. CDR3 bases: TGTGCCAGCAGGAGTGGATCCTCCTACGAGCAGTACTTC.

This sequence joins TRBV6-1 and TRBJ2-7; D is possibly TRBD1 (5 bases). The V end lost 2 bases, the J end lost 2 bases, and 10 bases lay between the germline ends. The CDR3 spans 14 residues. Germline CDR1 is MNHNS and CDR2 is SASEGT. The CDR3: CASSELPGTYEQYF. The CDR3 DNA reads TGTGCCAGCAGTGAACTCCCAGGGACCTACGAGCAGTACTTC.

As concerns this clone: The likely explanation is a read error, given a far larger clone one base away. The same CDR3 also results from other DNA sequences found in this sample. The chain couples TRBV7-9 to TRBJ1-3, with D tentatively TRBD1 (6 bases). This CDR3 is built from 15 residues. Germline CDR1 SEHNR, CDR2 FQNEAQ (reference sequence). Here the CDR3 DNA reads TGTGCCAGCAGCTTTGCAGGGGTTTCTGGAAACACCATATACTTT. It is translated as CASSFAGVSGNTIYF.

On this clone: An end of the junction does not agree with germline; a read error may underlie this. J is TRBJ2-5 and V is TRBV7-7; the D gene is possibly TRBD1 (5 bases). This CDR3 is built from 14 residues. In germline, CDR1 is SSHAT, CDR2 FNYEAQ (reference sequence). The CDR3 region is CASSPSTVQETQYF. The CDR3, as DNA: TGTGCTAGCAGCCCCTCGACAGTCCAAGAGACCCAGTACTTC.

This clone has only one observation. Given a far larger clone just one base away, this is likely a sequencing read error. The genes are TRBV6-1 and TRBJ2-7, with TRBD1 matching over 9 bases. The CDR3 has 13 residues. V lost 5 bases, J lost 3 bases, and 2 bases stayed unmatched. Looked up from germline, CDR1 is MNHNS and CDR2 is SASEGT. DNA for the CDR3: TGTGCCAGCAGTTGGGACAGGGTCTACGAGCAGTACTTC. Translating gives CASSWDRVYEQYF.

Points on this clone: This likely stems from a read error, as it lies one base from a far larger clone. At the DNA level, this CDR3 is encoded by other sequences in the same sample as well. V and J are TRBV2 and TRBJ2-7, with D perhaps matching TRBD2 (6 bases). Trimming left V 4 bases short and J 2 bases short, with 9 bases between. This CDR3 is built from 13 residues. Germline V CDR1 and CDR2: SNHLY, FYNNEI. The CDR3 sequence: CASSAGGAYEQYF. As DNA, the CDR3 is TGTGCCAGCAGTGCTGGAGGGGCCTACGAGCAGTACTTC. The full variable domain, completed using reference TRBV2 and TRBJ2-7, is EPEVTQTPSHQVTQMGQEVILRCVPISNHLYFYWYRQILGQKVEFLVSFYNNEISEKSEIFDDQFSVERPDGSNFTLKIRSTKLEDSAMYFCASSAGGAYEQYFGPGTRLTVT.